This TCR beta chain was profiled in a study of PD-1 blockade in classical Hodgkin lymphoma. Study-wide results and limits: The study reported lower baseline TCR diversity in newly diagnosed patients than in healthy donors.

Method: immunoSEQ multiplex PCR; TCRdb's copy keeps in-frame clones and lacks some. The sample lists about 20,000 clones, around four fifths occurring once. On this clone itself: The antigen is unknown.

Time point: newly diagnosed, previously untreated cHL patient sample. Using magnetic negative selection, the CD4+ T cells were separated out of thawed PBMCs. Acting as the comparison were PBMCs from newly diagnosed, untreated classical Hodgkin lymphoma. The germline gives CDR1 MDHEN, CDR2 SYDVKM. The CDR3 covers 15 residues. J lost 5 bases, V lost 6 bases, and 12 bases had no gene match. The sequencing sample was made of CD4+ T cells from blood. This sequence originates from a human donor with classical Hodgkin lymphoma. The rearrangement joins TRBV28 to TRBJ1-2; 7 bases are shared with TRBD1. CDR3 amino acids: CASRYPRGQLYGYTF. In DNA, the CDR3 is TGTGCCAGCAGGTATCCAAGGGGACAGCTTTATGGCTACACCTTC.